What follows are 19 T cell receptor beta chains derived from one specimen sequenced in a study of blood T cell repertoires in COVID-19. The method was immunoSEQ multiplex PCR; TCRdb's version includes in-frame clones alone and lacks a portion of them. The data contain 20,000 to 30,000 clones, around 83% of them singletons. The sample was peripheral blood. Source of these receptors: a human donor in a cohort sampled during active COVID-19.

This clone was seen only once. The CDR3 coding sequence is TGTGCCAGCAGGCCTTACAGGGGTTCCTATAATTCACCCCTCCACTTT. Residues: CASRPYRGSYNSPLHF. The rearrangement links TRBV6-2 or TRBV6-3 to TRBJ1-6; 7 bases fit TRBD1. There are 16 residues in the CDR3. The J segment lost 1 base and the V segment lost 6 bases, leaving 6 bases of the junction unmatched. From germline, CDR1 is MNHEY and CDR2 SVGEGT.

The CDR3: CASSQDTYTRTQYF. The CDR3 DNA reads TGCGCCAGCAGCCAAGATACGTACACCAGAACGCAGTATTTT. This chain links TRBV4-1 with TRBJ2-3; D remains unclear. V was trimmed by 0 bases and J by 9 bases, leaving 13 bases between them. This CDR3 has 14 amino acids. Germline V gene sequence: CDR1 MGHRA, CDR2 YSYEKL.

This chain connects TRBV5-4 to TRBJ1-1; TRBD1 aligns across 7 bases. The CDR3 runs to 12 residues. The germline gives CDR1 SGHNT, CDR2 YYREEE (reference sequence). V lost 0 bases and J lost 7; bases outside the gene matches: 0. CDR3 bases: TGTGCCAGCAGCTTGGGACAGGGTGAAGCTTTCTTT. This codes for CASSLGQGEAFF.

J is TRBJ1-2 and V is TRBV4-2; TRBD1 is a possible D gene (5 bases). Deletions cut 1 base from V and 1 base from J, with 19 bases between. The CDR3 totals 18 residues. Germline V gene sequence: CDR1 LGHNA, CDR2 YNFKEQ. The CDR3 here is CASSQGIGGARLNYGYTF. CDR3 nucleotides: TGTGCCAGCAGCCAAGGGATAGGAGGGGCGAGGCTTAACTATGGCTACACCTTC.

Points on this clone: The sample contains more than one DNA sequence encoding this CDR3. The J gene is TRBJ2-5, the V gene TRBV5-1; 7 bases are shared with TRBD2. The V gene end was trimmed by 0 bases and the J gene end by 2 bases; junction bases not matched to a gene: 4. The length of the CDR3 is 15 residues. Per germline, CDR1 SGHRS and CDR2 YFSETQ. The CDR3, as DNA: TGCGCCAGCAGCTTGGGGGCTAGCGGACAAGAGACCCAGTACTTC. The encoded protein is CASSLGASGQETQYF.

The chain uses TRBV7-8 and TRBJ1-5, with a weak D call TRBD1 (6 bases). Germline lookup yields CDR1 SGHVS and CDR2 FQNEAQ. The CDR3 contains 15 residues. The V end was cut by 3 bases, the J end by 3 bases, with 12 bases between. The CDR3 region has the DNA TGTGCCAGCAGCTTGAGGACAGCATACAATCAGCCCCAGCATTTT. Its translation is CASSLRTAYNQPQHF.

V usage is TRBV28 and J usage is TRBJ2-4; 9 bases align to TRBD2. CDR1 MDHEN and CDR2 SYDVKM come from the germline V gene. The trim removed 6 bases at V and 4 bases at J, leaving 10 bases unmatched. The length of the CDR3 is 16 residues. The CDR3 reads CASSGRTSEGKNIQYF. The DNA of the CDR3 is TGTGCCAGCAGCGGAAGGACTAGCGAAGGTAAAAACATTCAGTACTTC. The whole variable domain, remainder taken from reference TRBV28 and TRBJ2-4, is DVKVTQSSRYLVKRTGEKVFLECVQDMDHENMFWYRQDPGLGLRLIYFSYDVKMKEKGDIPEGYSVSREKKERFSLILESASTNQTSMYLCASSGRTSEGKNIQYFGAGTRLSVL.

The rearrangement joins TRBV18 to TRBJ1-1; D is undetermined. V gave up 2 bases and J gave up 1 base, with 14 bases separating them. The CDR3 consists of 16 residues. The germline V gene has CDR1 KGHSH and CDR2 LQKENI. CDR3 coding DNA: TGTGCCAGCTCACCAATCGTTGGAGAAGGGAACACTGAAGCTTTCTTT. The encoded protein is CASSPIVGEGNTEAFF.

J is TRBJ1-6 and V is TRBV4-1; D is unresolved. Germline V gene sequence: CDR1 MGHRA, CDR2 YSYEKL. The V and J ends lost 1 base and 5 bases respectively, with 9 bases between them. This CDR3 is built from 15 residues. CDR3 loop: CASSQALNHNSPLHF. CDR3 DNA: TGCGCCAGCAGCCAAGCCCTTAATCATAATTCACCCCTCCACTTT.

The chain uses TRBV6-5 and TRBJ2-2; 8 nucleotides align to TRBD2. Germline V gene data show CDR1 as MNHEY and CDR2 as SVGAGI. The CDR3 runs 14 residues. V was pared by 5 bases and J by 1 base, with 0 bases of the junction left unmatched. CDR3 bases: TGTGCCAGCAGTCTAGCGGGGAACACCGGGGAGCTGTTTTTT. As protein: CASSLAGNTGELFF.

J is TRBJ1-6 and V is TRBV19, with D possibly being TRBD1 (6 bases). The CDR3 sequence is 16 residues long. Germline-derived CDR1 and CDR2 are LNHDA and SQIVND (reference sequence). V was cut by 6 bases and J by 5 bases, with 17 bases left in between. In nucleotides, the CDR3 is TGTGCCAGTAGGGACCCAAGGACAGACAATAATTCACCCCTCCACTTT. Protein: CASRDPRTDNNSPLHF.

This clone was recorded only once. The chain joins TRBV7-2 to TRBJ2-1; D is ambiguous. The CDR3 has 11 residues. The germline V gene encodes CDR1 SGHTA and CDR2 FQGNSA. V was pared by 5 bases and J by 10 bases, with 9 bases between. The CDR3 here is CASSREKEQFF. In DNA, the CDR3 is TGTGCCAGCAGCCGAGAAAAAGAGCAGTTCTTC. The variable domain in full, with the rest retrieved from reference TRBV7-2 and TRBJ2-1, is GAGVSQSPSNKVTEKGKDVELRCDPISGHTALYWYRQSLGQGLEFLIYFQGNSAPDKSGLPSDRFSAERTGGSVSTLTIQRTQQEDSAVYLCASSREKEQFFGPGTRLTVL.

The rearrangement joins TRBV6-5 to TRBJ1-1; the D gene is possibly TRBD1 (6 bases). The germline gives CDR1 MNHEY, CDR2 SVGAGI. V was pared by 5 bases and J by 1 base, with 11 bases between. This CDR3 contains 14 residues. In DNA, the CDR3 is TGTGCCAGCAGTATACAGGGTGCGAACACTGAAGCTTTCTTT. Protein sequence: CASSIQGANTEAFF.

J is TRBJ2-1 and V is TRBV27; 8 bases line up with TRBD2. The V gene end was trimmed by 5 bases and the J gene end by 3 bases; junction bases not matched to a gene: 6. Germline V lookup: CDR1 MNHEY, CDR2 SMNVEV (reference sequence). The CDR3 loop spans 15 amino acids. The CDR3 reads CASSTTSGVYNEQFF. The CDR3 DNA is TGTGCCAGCAGTACAACTAGCGGAGTCTACAATGAGCAGTTCTTC.

The gene calls are TRBV2 and TRBJ2-3; tentatively, D is TRBD1 (5 bases). CDR1 and CDR2 (germline): SNHLY, FYNNEI. This CDR3 region has 11 residues. V shed 6 bases and J shed 15 bases, with 16 bases lying between them. The CDR3 sequence: CASRADARGYF. The CDR3 DNA sequence: TGTGCCAGCAGGGCGGACGCTAGGGGATATTTT.

This rearrangement joins TRBV30 to TRBJ2-3; 7 bases are shared with TRBD1. The germline CDR1 and CDR2 sequences are GTSNPN and SVGIG (reference sequence). After removal of 4 bases from V and 1 base from J, the junction contained 8 bases not matched to a gene. The CDR3 consists of 15 residues. CDR3 nucleotide sequence: TGTGCCTGGATTGGGGCAACAGGGGGCACAGATACGCAGTATTTT. Residues: CAWIGATGGTDTQYF.

The chain links TRBV28 to TRBJ2-1; TRBD2 matches 9 bases. The CDR3 totals 15 residues. V gave up 5 bases and J gave up 5 bases; unmatched junction bases: 7. CDR1 is MDHEN, CDR2 SYDVKM, per germline. The CDR3, as DNA: TGTGCCAGCAGTGGAGGGGCGGGAGGGAACAATGAGCAGTTCTTC. Translated, it gives CASSGGAGGNNEQFF.

This clone was seen a few times. The chain couples TRBV28 to TRBJ2-2; D is possibly TRBD1 (7 bases). The CDR3 sequence is 13 residues long. V was trimmed by 6 bases and J by 3 bases, leaving 8 bases between them. Germline loops: CDR1 MDHEN, CDR2 SYDVKM. The CDR3 nucleotides are TGTGCCAGCAGCAGGGGGGACACCGGGGAGCTGTTTTTT. Encoded protein: CASSRGDTGELFF.

This clone was detected only a few times. The chain joins TRBV21-1 to TRBJ1-4; TRBD1 is the table's D call, not checked against the DNA. TRBV21-1 is shown as a pseudogene. The CDR3 contains 14 residues. CDR3 region: CASSKGQGNEKLFF. CDR3 bases: TGTGCCAGCAGCAAGGGACAGGGGAATGAAAAACTGTTTTTT.